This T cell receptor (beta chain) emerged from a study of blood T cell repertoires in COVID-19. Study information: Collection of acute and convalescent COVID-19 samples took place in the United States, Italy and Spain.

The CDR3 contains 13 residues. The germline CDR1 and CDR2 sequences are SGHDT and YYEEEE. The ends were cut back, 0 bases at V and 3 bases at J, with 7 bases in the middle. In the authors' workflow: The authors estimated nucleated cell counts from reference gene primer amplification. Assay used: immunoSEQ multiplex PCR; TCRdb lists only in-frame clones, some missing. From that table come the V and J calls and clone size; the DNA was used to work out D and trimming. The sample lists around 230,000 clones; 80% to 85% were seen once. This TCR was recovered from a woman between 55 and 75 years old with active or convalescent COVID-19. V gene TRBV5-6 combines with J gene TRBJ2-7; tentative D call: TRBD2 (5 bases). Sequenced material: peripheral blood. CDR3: CASSLGGFYEQYF. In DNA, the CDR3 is TGTGCCAGCAGCTTGGGAGGGTTCTACGAGCAGTACTTC.